Listed here are 17 T cell receptor beta chains from one sample, sequenced in a study of blood T cell repertoires in COVID-19. TCRdb's table, derived via immunoSEQ multiplex PCR, lists solely in-frame clones and lacks some. Of around 200,000 clones listed, 65% to 85% were seen once; the top ten hold 1.3%. The sample taken for sequencing was peripheral blood. The receptor set was obtained from a woman in her 30s with COVID-19, enrolled during active disease.

The chain uses TRBV28 and TRBJ2-5; TRBD1 matches at 9 bases. Trimming removed 6 bases from V and 5 bases from J; junction bases left unmatched: 10. Germline assignment: CDR1 MDHEN and CDR2 SYDVKM. This CDR3 contains 15 residues. CDR3 coding DNA: TGTGCCAGCAGCCTTTCGACAGGGGGTAAGGAGACCCAGTACTTC. As protein: CASSLSTGGKETQYF. The full variable domain, its missing parts supplied by reference TRBV28 and TRBJ2-5, is DVKVTQSSRYLVKRTGEKVFLECVQDMDHENMFWYRQDPGLGLRLIYFSYDVKMKEKGDIPEGYSVSREKKERFSLILESASTNQTSMYLCASSLSTGGKETQYFGPGTRLLVL.

This clone was picked up one time. This chain joins TRBV6-5 and TRBJ1-2, with 9 nucleotides matching TRBD1. CDR1 is MNHEY, CDR2 SVGAGI, per germline. J gave up 4 bases and V 7 bases, and 7 bases lay outside the gene matches. CDR3 length: 14 amino acids. The DNA for the CDR3 is TGTGCCAGCACCGAGACAGGGGGAGGCTATGGCTACACCTTC. Protein sequence: CASTETGGGYGYTF.

Here the CDR3 DNA reads TGTGCCAGCAGCTTCAGATTAGCGTACCAAGAGACCCAGTACTTC. As protein: CASSFRLAYQETQYF. V gene TRBV28 combines with J gene TRBJ2-5; D may be TRBD2 (5 bases). The V and J ends lost 6 bases and 0 bases respectively, with 14 bases between them. The CDR3 spans 15 residues. Germline V lookup: CDR1 MDHEN, CDR2 SYDVKM.

This sequence joins TRBV7-9 and TRBJ1-1, with TRBD1 as a possible D gene (6 bases). Trimming shortened V by 1 base and J by 0 bases, and 12 bases separated the two germline ends. CDR3 length: 16 residues. Germline V gives CDR1 SEHNR, CDR2 FQNEAQ (reference sequence). Here the CDR3 reads CASSLGWQGLNTEAFF. CDR3 DNA: TGTGCCAGCAGCTTAGGGTGGCAGGGGTTGAACACTGAAGCTTTCTTT.

The V and J genes are TRBV9 and TRBJ1-6; 7 nucleotides align to TRBD1. Trimming removed 3 bases from V and 9 bases from J; junction bases left unmatched: 15. This CDR3 is built from 17 residues. CDR1 SGDLS and CDR2 YYNGEE come from the germline V gene. The CDR3 reads CASSARKDRSWSSPLHF. The CDR3 DNA follows: TGTGCCAGCAGCGCAAGAAAGGACAGGTCCTGGAGTTCACCCCTCCACTTT.

This chain connects TRBV18 to TRBJ1-2; 12 bases match TRBD1. CDR1 is KGHSH and CDR2 is LQKENI in the germline V gene. The V and J ends lost 5 bases and 1 base, in that order; junction bases with no gene match: 11. The CDR3 covers 18 residues. The CDR3 loop reads CASSSLGTGGVNNYGYTF. CDR3 DNA sequence: TGTGCCAGCTCATCCCTGGGGACAGGGGGCGTAAATAACTATGGCTACACCTTC. Full variable domain (remainder filled in from reference TRBV18 and TRBJ1-2): NAGVMQNPRHLVRRRGQEARLRCSPMKGHSHVYWYRQLPEEGLKFMVYLQKENIIDESGMPKERFSAEFPKEGPSILRIQQVVRGDSAAYFCASSSLGTGGVNNYGYTFGSGTRLTVV.

This sequence joins TRBV25-1 and TRBJ2-5; maybe TRBD1 (6 bases). The length of the CDR3 is 18 residues. Looked up from germline, CDR1 is MGHDK and CDR2 is SYGVNS. V lost 11 bases and J lost 5, with 33 bases in between. The CDR3 coding sequence is TGTGCCTCCAACTTAGGGGGAGACCCCTCTACCGGGGAGGAGACCCAGTACTTC. This encodes CASNLGGDPSTGEETQYF.

The chain uses TRBV13 and TRBJ1-2; the D is unclear. V was cut by 1 base and J by 6 bases, with 9 bases left in between. The CDR3 covers 13 residues. Germline-derived CDR1 and CDR2 are PRHDT and FYEKMQ (reference sequence). The CDR3 DNA is TGTGCCAGCAGCTTAGTCGAGGGTGATGGCTACACCTTC. Amino acids: CASSLVEGDGYTF.

V and J are TRBV29-1 and TRBJ2-3, with D tentatively TRBD1 (6 bases). CDR1 and CDR2 from the germline V gene are SQVTM and ANQGSEA. V lost 4 bases to trimming and J lost 6 bases, with 14 bases between them. The CDR3 is made up of 13 amino acids. CDR3 amino acids: CSVVKRGSDTQYF. CDR3 sequence (DNA): TGCAGCGTTGTGAAGAGGGGGTCGGATACGCAGTATTTT.

The gene calls are TRBV5-1 and TRBJ2-3, with 10 bases lining up with TRBD2. This CDR3 comprises 16 residues. CDR1 and CDR2 from the germline V gene are SGHRS and YFSETQ. Trimming cost V 0 bases and J 4 bases; bases outside gene matches: 5. Here the CDR3 reads CASSLVLAGVADTQYF. The CDR3 DNA is TGCGCCAGCAGCTTGGTGCTAGCGGGAGTTGCAGATACGCAGTATTTT.

This chain links TRBV30 with TRBJ1-4, with TRBD1 as a possible D gene (6 bases). V was cut by 3 bases and J by 3 bases, with 11 bases left in between. This CDR3 is built from 14 residues. Germline CDR1 reads GTSNPN; CDR2 reads SVGIG (reference sequence). The CDR3 loop reads CAWRQQGPNEKLFF. The DNA of the CDR3 is TGTGCCTGGAGACAACAGGGTCCTAATGAAAAACTGTTTTTT.

This CDR3 reads CASSYLTVASEAFF. CDR3 DNA: TGTGCCAGCAGTTACTTGACAGTGGCCTCTGAAGCTTTCTTT. The J gene is TRBJ1-1, the V gene TRBV6-5; weak D call: TRBD1 (5 bases). Trimming removed 1 base from V and 6 bases from J, with 12 bases in between. The CDR3 totals 14 residues. Germline V lookup: CDR1 MNHEY, CDR2 SVGAGI.

This clone was detected only a few times. The rearrangement joins TRBV4-2 to TRBJ2-7; 14 bases map to TRBD2. Trimming cost V 0 bases and J 0 bases; bases outside gene matches: 10. The germline gives CDR1 LGHNA, CDR2 YNFKEQ. The CDR3 covers 20 residues. The CDR3 sequence: CASSQDLPGTSGSRSYEQYF. CDR3 bases: TGTGCCAGCAGCCAAGATCTCCCCGGGACTAGCGGGAGCCGCTCCTACGAGCAGTACTTC.

V is TRBV13 and J is TRBJ2-3; 9 bases fit TRBD2. Germline loops: CDR1 PRHDT, CDR2 FYEKMQ (reference sequence). V lost 3 bases and J lost 3; bases outside the gene matches: 7. The CDR3 has 16 amino acids. CDR3 region: CASSFGGGAGTDTQYF. CDR3 coding DNA: TGTGCCAGCAGCTTTGGCGGGGGGGCCGGGACAGATACGCAGTATTTT. The full variable domain, its missing parts supplied by reference TRBV13 and TRBJ2-3, is AAGVIQSPRHLIKEKRETATLKCYPIPRHDTVYWYQQGPGQDPQFLISFYEKMQSDKGSIPDRFSAQQFSDYHSELNMSSLELGDSALYFCASSFGGGAGTDTQYFGPGTRLTVL.

The chain joins TRBV7-2 to TRBJ2-5; D perhaps matches TRBD1 (6 bases). CDR3 length equals 13 residues. Germline V lookup: CDR1 SGHTA, CDR2 FQGNSA. Trimming took 5 bases from V and 9 from J, leaving 16 bases between them. CDR3 DNA sequence: TGTGCCAGCAGCCTCGGGACACTGGCGGCCCAGTACTTC. This translates into CASSLGTLAAQYF.

This clone was observed a handful of times. This CDR3 reads CASSLSGARETQYF. The CDR3 coding sequence is TGTGCCAGCAGTTTAAGTGGGGCTCGGGAGACCCAGTACTTC. The chain recombines TRBV28 with TRBJ2-5; TRBD1 is a possible D gene (5 bases). Germline CDR1 and CDR2: MDHEN and SYDVKM. V was trimmed by 2 bases and J by 5 bases, leaving 12 bases between them. The CDR3 runs 14 residues.

The chain couples TRBV25-1 to TRBJ1-1; 8 nucleotides line up with TRBD1. Trimming removed 4 bases from V and 0 bases from J; junction bases left unmatched: 1. Germline assignment: CDR1 MGHDK and CDR2 SYGVNS. This CDR3 has 14 amino acids. CDR3 bases: TGTGCCAGCAGTGGACAGGGGATGAACACTGAAGCTTTCTTT. Protein sequence: CASSGQGMNTEAFF.